This T cell receptor (beta chain) originates from a study of shared clonotypes between healthy human individuals. Regarding the study as a whole: Clonotypes shared by all four donors outscored non-shared clonotypes in generation probability. Represented diversity (both genetic and exposure-history) was limited by the small number of donors.

Using approximately 200 ng DNA, some 30,000 T cell genomes, the sorted-subset replicate PCRs were run. The data were produced by immunoSEQ multiplex PCR, yet TCRdb's version contains in-frame clones alone and is incomplete. This sample has about 1.5 million clones; around 95% occur once, and the top ten carry 0.95% to 1.5%. The investigators split CD4+ cells into a CD45RA+ naive subset and a CD45RA-negative memory subset. On this clone itself: The antigen remains undetermined.

V was trimmed by 4 bases and J by 2 bases, leaving 12 bases between them. This CDR3 has 13 amino acids. Germline CDR1 and CDR2: SQVTM and ANQGSEA. The receptor was isolated from a man aged 25-40 years in good health. The sequenced sample consisted of naive CD4+ T cells sorted from blood. As to subset: CD45RA+ positively selected. V usage is TRBV29-1 and J usage is TRBJ2-7; D is perhaps TRBD2 (6 bases). In DNA form, the CDR3 reads TGCAGCGTTGGCCGGGACTCCCCCTACGAGCAGTACTTC. This encodes CSVGRDSPYEQYF.